This section outlines one T cell receptor (beta chain) sequence together with its context. Germline lookup yields CDR1 SGHTS and CDR2 YDEGEE. This CDR3 is 10 amino acids long. Deletions cut 1 base from V and 8 bases from J, with 3 bases between. The data derive from a study of T cells in Graves' hyperthyroidism and ophthalmopathy. Authors of the study amplified TCR beta CDR3 regions from RNA transcripts. Researchers ran a first-round RT-PCR on the TCR CDR3 using the HTBI primer set. A single record per CDR3 protein comes from TCRdb applying MiXCR to the multiplex PCR reads. This sample has 350,000 to 400,000 distinct CDR3 sequences, with under 20% found just once.

The origin of this receptor is a young man with Graves' ophthalmopathy. The genes are TRBV5-8 and TRBJ1-2; D remains unclear. The sequenced sample was blood. DNA of the CDR3: TGTGCCAGCAGCTTGAGCGGCTACACCTTC. This translates into CASSLSGYTF.